These 19 T cell receptor beta chains were sequenced from one sample in a study of T cells in localized non-small cell lung cancer. Data came from immunoSEQ multiplex PCR; TCRdb stores just in-frame clones and leaves some out. The profile covers over 45,000 clones, with about 72% appearing a single time and roughly a sixth taken by the ten largest. Source: peripheral blood, taken before any cancer treatment. The receptor source for this set is a man aged 35 to 69 with stage I squamous cell lung carcinoma.

The J gene is TRBJ1-2, the V gene TRBV7-8; D is uncertain. This CDR3 is built from 17 residues. V was pared by 1 base and J by 5 bases, with 20 bases between. Germline V gene lookup returns CDR1 SGHVS and CDR2 FQNEAQ. The CDR3 bases are TGTGCCAGCAGCTTAGGGGCTACGGTCCTCACTGGGTATGGCTACACCTTC. This translates into CASSLGATVLTGYGYTF.

J is TRBJ1-1 and V is TRBV9; possibly TRBD1 for D (5 bases). This CDR3 is 13 amino acids long. V lost 0 bases, J lost 10 bases, and 13 bases lay in between. The V gene's germline CDR1 is SGDLS and CDR2 YYNGEE. The CDR3 sequence: CASSVVDGAGAFF. CDR3 in DNA: TGTGCCAGCAGCGTAGTAGATGGGGCGGGAGCTTTCTTT.

The chain couples TRBV6-6 to TRBJ1-4; no definite D call. Germline assignment: CDR1 MNHNY and CDR2 SVGAGI (reference sequence). Trimming took 8 bases from V and 3 from J, leaving 4 bases between them. CDR3 size: 11 residues. The CDR3 nucleotides read TGTGCCAGCGGACCTAATGAAAAACTGTTTTTT. Translating it yields CASGPNEKLFF.

This sequence joins TRBV6-6 and TRBJ2-4; no definite D call. From germline, CDR1 is MNHNY and CDR2 SVGAGI (reference sequence). V lost 2 bases, J lost 5 bases, and 4 bases lay in between. The CDR3 has 12 residues. The CDR3 sequence is CASSYGENIQYF. CDR3 in DNA: TGTGCCAGCAGTTACGGCGAAAACATTCAGTACTTC.

The J gene is TRBJ1-4, the V gene TRBV7-9; possible D gene TRBD1, 6 bases. The CDR3 has 16 residues. CDR1 SEHNR and CDR2 FQNEAQ come from the germline V gene (reference sequence). V lost 5 bases to trimming and J lost 0 bases, with 13 bases between them. CDR3 amino acids: CASSPREGATNEKLFF. The CDR3, as DNA: TGTGCCAGCAGCCCCCGGGAGGGGGCAACTAATGAAAAACTGTTTTTT.

V is TRBV30 and J is TRBJ1-2; the match to TRBD1 covers 10 bases. This CDR3 region has 13 residues. The trim removed 6 bases at V and 4 bases at J, leaving 5 bases unmatched. Germline-derived CDR1 and CDR2 are GTSNPN and SVGIG (reference sequence). The CDR3: CACDRDRGYGYTF. The CDR3 bases are TGTGCCTGTGACCGGGACAGGGGCTATGGCTACACCTTC. The full variable domain, with the rest looked up from reference TRBV30 and TRBJ1-2, is SQTIHQWPATLVQPVGSPLSLECTVEGTSNPNLYWYRQAAGRGLQLLFYSVGIGQISSEVPQNLSASRPQDRQFILSSKKLLLSDSGFYLCACDRDRGYGYTFGSGTRLTVV.

In this sample, this clone turned up a few times. J is TRBJ1-2 and V is TRBV6-5; D is unclear. V lost 8 bases and J lost 0, with 16 bases in between. CDR3 length equals 15 residues. Germline CDR1 is MNHEY and CDR2 is SVGAGI. The CDR3 is CASSPAAVANYGYTF. For the CDR3, the DNA is TGTGCCAGCTCCCCCGCCGCAGTCGCTAACTATGGCTACACCTTC.

This clone was seen a few times. The CDR3 nucleotides read TGTGCCAGCAGCTTAGATCAAGTAGGGGAGCAGTTCTTC. It yields the protein CASSLDQVGEQFF. The rearrangement links TRBV11-2 to TRBJ2-1, with unresolved D. CDR1 is SGHAT and CDR2 is FQNNGV in the germline V gene. The ends were cut back, 0 bases at V and 10 bases at J, with 10 bases in the middle. CDR3 length: 13 residues.

This clone was recorded once. The rearrangement joins TRBV27 to TRBJ1-4; D unclear. The CDR3 covers 15 residues. Germline CDR1 reads MNHEY; CDR2 reads SMNVEV (reference sequence). V was clipped by 0 bases and J by 5 bases, with 10 bases between them. CDR3 amino acids: CASSLSLGPNEKLFF. The DNA for the CDR3 is TGTGCCAGCAGTTTATCGTTGGGCCCAAATGAAAAACTGTTTTTT. Full variable domain (outside the CDR3, taken from reference TRBV27 and TRBJ1-4): EAQVTQNPRYLITVTGKKLTVTCSQNMNHEYMSWYRQDPGLGLRQIYYSMNVEVTDKGDVPEGYKVSRKEKRNFPLILESPSPNQTSLYFCASSLSLGPNEKLFFGSGTQLSVL.

A single count supports this clone. The chain combines TRBV19 with TRBJ2-3, with 7 nucleotides matching TRBD1. CDR3 length: 14 residues. Trimming removed 8 bases from V and 4 bases from J; junction bases left unmatched: 9. Germline V CDR1 and CDR2: LNHDA, SQIVND (reference sequence). The CDR3 nucleotides are TGTGCCAGTTCCCGGGACAGCTTATCAGATACGCAGTATTTT. Its translation: CASSRDSLSDTQYF.

This sequence joins TRBV7-2 and TRBJ1-5; no definite D call. Germline V gene data show CDR1 as SGHTA and CDR2 as FQGNSA. Trimming took 5 bases from V and 6 from J, leaving 11 bases between them. The CDR3 is 13 residues long. CDR3 coding DNA: TGTGCCAGCAGCCCCGCGGTTAGTCAGCCCCAGCATTTT. Translated, it gives CASSPAVSQPQHF.

The V gene is TRBV28, the J gene TRBJ1-2; 8 bases fit TRBD1. Germline loops: CDR1 MDHEN, CDR2 SYDVKM. The length of the CDR3 is 16 residues. V was clipped by 4 bases and J by 2 bases; unmatched bases: 9. Here the CDR3 reads CASSSRQGWRNYGYTF. The CDR3 DNA reads TGTGCCAGCAGTTCCCGACAGGGGTGGAGAAACTATGGCTACACCTTC.

The rearrangement uses TRBV7-8 and TRBJ1-5; 7 bases are shared with TRBD1. The CDR3 totals 15 residues. The ends lost 0 bases at V and 5 bases at J; junction bases unmatched: 4. Germline V gives CDR1 SGHVS, CDR2 FQNEAQ. This CDR3 reads CASSLALRGDQPQHF. The CDR3 nucleotides read TGTGCCAGCAGCTTAGCGCTCAGGGGGGATCAGCCCCAGCATTTT. The full variable domain, its missing parts supplied by reference TRBV7-8 and TRBJ1-5, is GAGVSQSPRYKVAKRGQDVALRCDPISGHVSLFWYQQALGQGPEFLTYFQNEAQLDKSGLPSDRFFAERPEGSVSTLKIQRTQQEDSAVYLCASSLALRGDQPQHFGDGTRLSIL.

J is TRBJ2-2 and V is TRBV19; D is possibly TRBD1 or TRBD2 (6 bases each). Trimming took off 6 bases at V and 6 bases at J, with 20 bases between the two ends. In germline, CDR1 is LNHDA, CDR2 SQIVND (reference sequence). This CDR3 spans 16 amino acids. CDR3 sequence reads: CASSTRLTGGAGELFF. The CDR3 DNA follows: TGTGCCAGTAGCACCCGTTTGACAGGCGGGGCCGGGGAGCTGTTTTTT.

For the CDR3, the DNA is TGTGCCAGCAGCTTAGAGGCTAGCGGGGGACCCACCGGGGAGCTGTTTTTT. Its translation: CASSLEASGGPTGELFF. The V and J genes are TRBV11-2 and TRBJ2-2; 10 bases agree with TRBD2. The CDR3 has 17 residues. Germline V lookup: CDR1 SGHAT, CDR2 FQNNGV. J was trimmed by 4 bases and V by 0 bases; bases with no gene match: 5. Complete variable domain (other parts from reference TRBV11-2 and TRBJ2-2): EAGVAQSPRYKIIEKRQSVAFWCNPISGHATLYWYQQILGQGPKLLIQFQNNGVVDDSQLPKDRFSAERLKGVDSTLKIQPAKLEDSAVYLCASSLEASGGPTGELFFGEGSRLTVL.

J is TRBJ1-1 and V is TRBV28; possible D gene TRBD1, 6 bases. CDR1 is MDHEN, CDR2 SYDVKM, per germline. Trimming took 6 bases from V and 3 from J, leaving 17 bases between them. The CDR3 length is 15 residues. CDR3 DNA sequence: TGTGCCAGCAGCACTCCCGGGACACCATACACTGAAGCTTTCTTT. Encoded protein: CASSTPGTPYTEAFF.

This chain joins TRBV30 and TRBJ1-6; TRBD1 is a possible D gene (5 bases). V was clipped by 3 bases and J by 4 bases, with 16 bases between them. There are 16 residues in the CDR3. Germline-derived CDR1 and CDR2 are GTSNPN and SVGIG (reference sequence). In nucleotides, the CDR3 is TGTGCCTGGAGCGACGCCGGGACTGCTTATAATTCACCCCTCCACTTT. Its translation is CAWSDAGTAYNSPLHF.

The chain uses TRBV9 and TRBJ1-4; TRBD1 aligns across 9 bases. Germline CDR1 and CDR2: SGDLS and YYNGEE. The CDR3 is made up of 17 amino acids. The trim removed 0 bases at V and 4 bases at J, leaving 7 bases unmatched. The CDR3: CASSVGGTGRINEKLFF. CDR3 DNA sequence: TGTGCCAGCAGCGTAGGAGGGACAGGGAGAATTAATGAAAAACTGTTTTTT.

The chain employs TRBV7-6 and TRBJ1-1; weak D call: TRBD1 (6 bases). This CDR3 region has 15 residues. CDR1 is SGHVS and CDR2 is FNYEAQ in the germline V gene. V was cut by 7 bases and J by 1 base, with 16 bases left in between. For the CDR3, the DNA is TGTGCCAGCATCCCGGCGGGGGGCTCGAACACTGAAGCTTTCTTT. Protein sequence: CASIPAGGSNTEAFF.